Following are 13 T cell receptor beta chains from one sample sequenced in a study of blood T cell repertoires in COVID-19. The data were produced by immunoSEQ multiplex PCR, yet TCRdb's version contains in-frame clones alone and is incomplete. Here the sample spans 250,000 to 350,000 clones, 90% being singletons. Sequencing input: PBMCs or T cells enriched from blood (not recorded which). The receptors shown here come from a young woman with acute COVID-19.

With respect to this clone: Different DNA sequences within this sample yield the same CDR3. The rearrangement joins TRBV28 to TRBJ1-3; D ambiguous. Germline-derived CDR1 and CDR2 are MDHEN and SYDVKM. V gave up 3 bases and J gave up 4 bases, with 4 bases separating them. This CDR3 contains 12 residues. As DNA, the CDR3 is TGTGCCAGCAGTTTTCTGGGAAACACCATATATTTT. Translating it yields CASSFLGNTIYF.

This chain connects TRBV5-4 to TRBJ1-6; D is uncertain. Per germline, CDR1 SGHNT and CDR2 YYREEE (reference sequence). V dropped 0 bases and J dropped 6 bases, with 7 bases sitting between them. The CDR3 has 14 residues. This CDR3 is CASSLDSLNSPLHF. CDR3 in DNA: TGTGCCAGCAGCTTGGACAGCCTTAATTCACCCCTCCACTTT. Full variable domain (missing parts from reference TRBV5-4 and TRBJ1-6): ETGVTQSPTHLIKTRGQQVTLRCSSQSGHNTVSWYQQALGQGPQFIFQYYREEENGRGNFPPRFSGLQFPNYSSELNVNALELDDSALYLCASSLDSLNSPLHFGNGTRLTVT.

In its sample, this clone was seen a few times. The chain has TRBV5-1 and TRBJ2-2, with D unclear. V lost 4 bases, J lost 1 base, and 11 bases lay in between. Germline V gene lookup returns CDR1 SGHRS and CDR2 YFSETQ. The CDR3 consists of 15 residues. CDR3 amino acids: CASSVDAMNTGELFF. CDR3 sequence (DNA): TGCGCCAGCAGCGTGGACGCTATGAACACCGGGGAGCTGTTTTTT.

This sequence joins TRBV4-1 and TRBJ1-4, with 9 bases aligning to TRBD1. Unmatched junction bases numbered 5, after V lost 3 bases and J lost 6 bases. This CDR3 has 15 amino acids. CDR1 is MGHRA and CDR2 is YSYEKL in the germline V gene. In DNA, the CDR3 is TGCGCCAGCAGCCAGGAGACAGGGGGATATGAAAAACTGTTTTTT. Amino acid sequence: CASSQETGGYEKLFF.

V gene TRBV7-9 combines with J gene TRBJ2-7; 10 nucleotides align to TRBD1. Germline V gene data show CDR1 as SEHNR and CDR2 as FQNEAQ (reference sequence). With 5 bases clipped from V and 3 bases from J, the junction kept 10 bases outside the gene matches. This CDR3 has 16 residues. CDR3 nucleotide sequence: TGTGCCAGCAGCGGAGTGGGGACAGGGGAAGGCTACGAGCAGTACTTC. Protein: CASSGVGTGEGYEQYF.

The chain uses TRBV6-5 and TRBJ1-3, with 8 bases identical to TRBD1. CDR1 and CDR2 (germline): MNHEY, SVGAGI. CDR3 length: 15 amino acids. V lost 2 bases to trimming and J lost 4 bases; unmatched junction nucleotides: 4. The CDR3 DNA follows: TGTGCCAGCAGTTACGAACAGGGGGTCGGAAACACCATATATTTT. This encodes CASSYEQGVGNTIYF.

The rearrangement uses TRBV12-5 and TRBJ2-1; D perhaps matches TRBD2 (5 bases). Trimming removed 6 bases from V and 5 bases from J, with 17 bases in between. Germline V CDR1 and CDR2: LGHNT, FRNRAP. The CDR3 covers 15 residues. CDR3 in amino acids: CASGPRTSRDNEQFF. CDR3 DNA sequence: TGTGCTAGTGGACCGCGTACTAGTCGCGACAATGAGCAGTTCTTC.

As concerns this clone: Other DNA sequences in the sample encode the same CDR3. The CDR3 sequence: CASSPRQGGGEKLFF. In DNA form, the CDR3 reads TGTGCCAGCAGCCCGCGACAGGGGGGTGGAGAAAAACTGTTTTTT. The chain employs TRBV13 and TRBJ1-4; 9 nucleotides match TRBD1. CDR3 length: 15 amino acids. Germline V gene data show CDR1 as PRHDT and CDR2 as FYEKMQ (reference sequence). V dropped 5 bases and J dropped 8; count of bases not matched to a gene: 9.

The chain couples TRBV29-1 to TRBJ2-7; D perhaps matches TRBD2 (6 bases). The germline CDR1 and CDR2 sequences are SQVTM and ANQGSEA. The CDR3 loop spans 13 amino acids. Trimming took off 4 bases at V and 2 bases at J, with 12 bases between the two ends. The CDR3 DNA follows: TGCAGCGTTGGGGGGGACGGCCCCTACGAGCAGTACTTC. It is translated as CSVGGDGPYEQYF.

V is TRBV14 and J is TRBJ2-1; TRBD2 matches 7 bases. CDR1 SGHDN and CDR2 FVKESK come from the germline V gene. The CDR3 sequence is 15 residues long. Trimming at V came to 1 base and at J to 4 bases, leaving 4 bases not matched to a gene. CDR3 DNA: TGTGCCAGCAGCCAAGGCCTAGCGGAGTACAATGAGCAGTTCTTC. This codes for CASSQGLAEYNEQFF.

The chain recombines TRBV19 with TRBJ1-2, with 9 nucleotides matching TRBD1. Germline trimming cut 5 bases from V and 7 bases from J; bases unmatched to any gene: 5. This CDR3 is 13 amino acids long. CDR1 and CDR2 (germline): LNHDA, SQIVND (reference sequence). The CDR3 region is CASSSQGAGGYTF. CDR3 sequence (DNA): TGTGCCAGTAGTTCACAGGGGGCAGGTGGCTACACCTTC.

V and J are TRBV27 and TRBJ1-5; 8 nucleotides agree with TRBD1. The CDR3 length is 14 residues. The germline gives CDR1 MNHEY, CDR2 SMNVEV (reference sequence). V lost 3 bases, J lost 3 bases, and 1 base stayed unmatched. The CDR3 reads CASSLGQVNQPQHF. CDR3 nucleotides: TGTGCCAGCAGTTTGGGACAGGTCAATCAGCCCCAGCATTTT.

J is TRBJ2-1 and V is TRBV6-4; 11 nucleotides line up with TRBD2. Germline loops: CDR1 MRHNA, CDR2 SNTAGT. The V and J ends lost 4 bases and 6 bases, in that order; junction bases with no gene match: 5. There are 15 residues in the CDR3. CDR3 amino acids: CASSVLAGEGNEQFF. CDR3 DNA: TGTGCCAGCAGTGTACTAGCGGGAGAGGGCAATGAGCAGTTCTTC.